The 19 T cell receptor beta chains below come from one sample, sequenced in a study of metastatic and nonmetastatic thyroid tumors. TCRdb re-called the PCR reads with MiXCR. The repertoire consists of tens of thousands of clones, with roughly 15% occurring once and the leading ten covering 20% to 25%. There were no patients who had received any treatment before thyroid surgery. Material: blood. The receptors shown here come from a female donor with papillary thyroid cancer or a benign thyroid nodule (not recorded which). Some clones in this sample may be carry-over from other donors' samples.

This clone has at least ten counts. The chain carries TRBV28 and TRBJ2-3; 7 nucleotides match TRBD1. Germline CDR1 reads MDHEN; CDR2 reads SYDVKM. V gave up 6 bases and J gave up 5 bases; unmatched junction bases: 5. The CDR3 sequence is 13 residues long. The DNA of the CDR3 is TGTGCCAGCAGACCCTCAGGGGGAGATACGCAGTATTTT. This translates into CASRPSGGDTQYF.

The chain is built from TRBV6-1 and TRBJ2-1, with 7 positions matching TRBD2. Trimming cost V 4 bases and J 5 bases; bases outside gene matches: 8. Germline V gives CDR1 MNHNS, CDR2 SASEGT. This CDR3 has 15 amino acids. The CDR3 protein is CASSGGSSGNNEQFF. CDR3 DNA sequence: TGTGCCAGCAGTGGCGGGTCGAGCGGGAACAATGAGCAGTTCTTC.

As for this clone: One junction end does not reproduce the germline sequence, and a read error may be involved. This sample includes further DNA sequences coding for the same CDR3. The chain recombines TRBV5-1 with TRBJ2-7; the D call may be TRBD1 or TRBD2 (5 bases each). The CDR3 spans 15 residues. Germline V gene sequence: CDR1 SGHRS, CDR2 YFSETQ. The CDR3, as DNA: TGCGCTAGCAGCTTGGGGGATACAGTCGCCTACGAACAGTACTTC. It is translated as CASSLGDTVAYEQYF.

This clone was observed a handful of times. The V call is TRBV28, the J call TRBJ2-1; D uncertain. Germline CDR1 and CDR2: MDHEN and SYDVKM. V lost 6 bases and J lost 5, with 8 bases in between. This CDR3 spans 12 amino acids. The CDR3 DNA reads as TGTGCCAGCAGCCTACCCGACAATGAGCAGTTCTTC. Protein sequence: CASSLPDNEQFF.

This clone was seen ten or more times. This chain joins TRBV7-9 and TRBJ1-2; TRBD1 is a possible D gene (5 bases). Germline V CDR1 and CDR2: SEHNR, FQNEAQ (reference sequence). The CDR3 has 15 amino acids. V lost 2 bases to trimming and J lost 0 bases, with 10 bases between them. The CDR3 sequence: CASSLIGVANYGYTF. The CDR3 bases are TGTGCCAGCAGCTTAATAGGGGTAGCTAACTATGGCTACACCTTC.

Many counts were recorded for this clone. CDR3: CASSRAGQPSTDTQYF. CDR3 nucleotide sequence: TGCGCCAGCAGCCGAGCAGGACAGCCAAGCACAGATACGCAGTATTTT. The V and J genes are TRBV5-1 and TRBJ2-3; perhaps TRBD1 as D (6 bases). The germline V gene encodes CDR1 SGHRS and CDR2 YFSETQ. V was pared by 4 bases and J by 0 bases, with 15 bases between. The CDR3 sequence is 16 residues long. Full variable domain (rest looked up from reference TRBV5-1 and TRBJ2-3): KAGVTQTPRYLIKTRGQQVTLSCSPISGHRSVSWYQQTPGQGLQFLFEYFSETQRNKGNFPGRFSGRQFSNSRSEMNVSTLELGDSALYLCASSRAGQPSTDTQYFGPGTRLTVL.

This clone was recorded at least ten times. This chain links TRBV30 with TRBJ2-7; 8 positions agree with TRBD1. CDR1 and CDR2 from the germline V gene are GTSNPN and SVGIG (reference sequence). There are 13 residues in the CDR3. V dropped 2 bases and J dropped 0; count of bases not matched to a gene: 0. CDR3 residues: CAWSTGGSYEQYF. The CDR3 DNA reads as TGTGCCTGGAGTACAGGGGGCTCCTACGAGCAGTACTTC.

This clone has a count of ten or more. The genes are TRBV6-1 and TRBJ2-7, with 8 bases aligning to TRBD1. CDR1 is MNHNS, CDR2 SASEGT, per germline. The trim removed 5 bases at V and 1 base at J, leaving 13 bases unmatched. The CDR3 extends over 17 amino acids. CDR3 sequence reads: CASSWRYGTGFSYEQYF. CDR3 nucleotides: TGTGCCAGCAGTTGGAGGTACGGGACAGGATTTTCCTACGAGCAGTACTTC.

At least ten counts were recorded for this clone. The V gene is TRBV7-2, the J gene TRBJ2-1; D unresolved. Deletions cut 5 bases from V and 0 bases from J, with 11 bases between. The CDR3 is 15 amino acids. From germline, CDR1 is SGHTA and CDR2 FQGNSA. The CDR3, as DNA: TGTGCCAGCAGCCGGACGTACAGCTCCTACAATGAGCAGTTCTTC. It encodes CASSRTYSSYNEQFF.

This chain joins TRBV29-1 and TRBJ2-5; D gene ambiguous. The germline V gene has CDR1 SQVTM and CDR2 ANQGSEA. Trimming removed 7 bases from V and 5 bases from J, with 20 bases in between. CDR3 length equals 14 residues. The CDR3 DNA follows: TGCAGCGCCGGATCAATTCCAATCGGGGAGACCCAGTACTTC. Translation: CSAGSIPIGETQYF.

Only one count was recorded for this clone. Given a much more abundant clone one base away, this may be a read error. Additional DNA sequences in this sample encode the identical CDR3. The rearrangement uses TRBV11-2 and TRBJ1-6, with D possibly TRBD1 on 5 matching bases. V was pared by 5 bases and J by 8 bases, with 28 bases between. CDR3 length: 19 residues. Germline CDR1 is SGHAT and CDR2 is FQNNGV. The CDR3, as DNA: TGTGCCAGCAGCCCCCTTTGGGTGGTTGGGGGTCGGGGGTATTCACCCCTCCACTTT. This gives the protein CASSPLWVVGGRGYSPLHF.

A few counts support this clone. The chain is built from TRBV20-1 and TRBJ2-5; 8 nucleotides align to TRBD2. The germline V gene encodes CDR1 DFQATT and CDR2 SNEGSKA (reference sequence). The CDR3 extends over 13 amino acids. After removal of 3 bases from V and 4 bases from J, the junction contained 4 bases not matched to a gene. Here the CDR3 DNA reads TGCAGTGCTAGTAGAGCGGGAGCAGAGACCCAGTACTTC. This codes for CSASRAGAETQYF.

This chain connects TRBV27 to TRBJ2-5, with D tentatively TRBD2 (5 bases). The germline CDR1 and CDR2 sequences are MNHEY and SMNVEV (reference sequence). The CDR3 extends over 14 amino acids. V was clipped by 6 bases and J by 5 bases, with 16 bases between them. The DNA for the CDR3 is TGTGCCAGCAGCCGACTATCTGGAAGGGAGACCCAGTACTTC. Its protein is CASSRLSGRETQYF.

The genes are TRBV7-9 and TRBJ1-4, with 12 bases fitting TRBD1. The CDR3 covers 17 residues. The V segment lost 4 bases and the J segment 8 bases; nucleotides outside the gene matches: 11. Looked up from germline, CDR1 is SEHNR and CDR2 is FQNEAQ (reference sequence). Here the CDR3 DNA reads TGTGCCAGCAGCTCGGGACAGGGGGCTGTGTTTGGGGAAAAACTGTTTTTT. Amino acid sequence: CASSSGQGAVFGEKLFF.

This clone was seen many times. V usage is TRBV10-3 and J usage is TRBJ1-1, with TRBD1 matching over 9 bases. CDR3 length: 15 amino acids. Germline trimming cut 6 bases from V and 0 bases from J; bases unmatched to any gene: 5. Germline V gene data show CDR1 as ENHRY and CDR2 as SYGVKD. DNA of the CDR3: TGTGCCATCAGCAGGACAGGGGAGGTGAACACTGAAGCTTTCTTT. It specifies CAISRTGEVNTEAFF.

This clone was recorded many times. V gene TRBV13 combines with J gene TRBJ2-2; TRBD1 agrees at 8 bases. The CDR3 extends over 14 amino acids. Looked up from germline, CDR1 is PRHDT and CDR2 is FYEKMQ (reference sequence). J gave up 5 bases and V 7 bases, and 6 bases lay outside the gene matches. CDR3 DNA sequence: TGTGCCAGCAAAAGACAGGGGCAGACCGGGGAGCTGTTTTTT. Amino acid sequence: CASKRQGQTGELFF.

This clone was observed at least ten times. The chain joins TRBV5-1 to TRBJ2-3; no reliable D call. Looked up from germline, CDR1 is SGHRS and CDR2 is YFSETQ. V lost 0 bases to trimming and J lost 5 bases, with 7 bases between them. The CDR3 length is 13 residues. DNA of the CDR3: TGCGCCAGCAGCTTGGTCGGAGAAGATACGCAGTATTTT. Protein: CASSLVGEDTQYF.

This clone has only a few counts. Possible read error: a much larger clone is one base away. The gene calls are TRBV7-9 and TRBJ2-5; D not certain. The CDR3 totals 16 residues. V was clipped by 3 bases and J by 7 bases, with 21 bases between them. CDR1 and CDR2 from the germline V gene are SEHNR and FQNEAQ (reference sequence). For the CDR3, the DNA is TGTGCCAGCAGCTTCGGTTGGGATAGTAGCTTCAGGACCCAGTACTTC. Translated, it gives CASSFGWDSSFRTQYF.

The CDR3 DNA reads as TGTGCCAGCAACACAGGATCTTCACCCCTCCACTTT. Residues: CASNTGSSPLHF. The chain is built from TRBV6-1 and TRBJ1-6; possibly TRBD1 for D (5 bases). Trimming removed 7 bases at V and 9 bases at J, with 10 bases between. There are 12 residues in the CDR3. Germline CDR1 reads MNHNS; CDR2 reads SASEGT.